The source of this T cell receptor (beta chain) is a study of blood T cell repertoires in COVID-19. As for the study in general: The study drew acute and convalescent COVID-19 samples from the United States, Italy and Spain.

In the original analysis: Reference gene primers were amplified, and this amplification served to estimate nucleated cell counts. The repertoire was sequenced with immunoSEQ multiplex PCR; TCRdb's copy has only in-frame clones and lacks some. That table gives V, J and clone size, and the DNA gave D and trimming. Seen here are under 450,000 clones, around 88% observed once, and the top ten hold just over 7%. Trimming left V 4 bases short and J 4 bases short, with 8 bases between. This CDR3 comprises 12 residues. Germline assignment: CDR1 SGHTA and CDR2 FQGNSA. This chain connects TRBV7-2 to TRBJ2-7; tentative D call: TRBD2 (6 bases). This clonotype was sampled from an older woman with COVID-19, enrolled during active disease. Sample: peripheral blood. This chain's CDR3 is CASSSGLYEQYF. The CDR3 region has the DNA TGTGCCAGCAGCTCGGGACTGTACGAGCAGTACTTC.